Presented here are 5 T cell receptor beta chains from one specimen sequenced in a study of Graves' ophthalmopathy and Graves' hyperthyroidism. RNA transcripts were the template, and TCR beta CDR3 regions were amplified from them. Second-round multiplex PCR followed a first-round RT-PCR using HTBI primers. Each CDR3 protein gets one entry after TCRdb re-called the multiplex PCR reads with MiXCR. The table lists more than 550,000 distinct CDR3 sequences, about two fifths of them singletons. Sequencing input: peripheral blood. Every receptor here comes from an adult man with Graves' ophthalmopathy.

The V gene is TRBV11-1, the J gene TRBJ2-3, with a weak D call TRBD2 (6 bases). This CDR3 contains 13 residues. V was trimmed by 5 bases and J by 3 bases, leaving 9 bases between them. CDR1 is SGHAT and CDR2 is FQDESV in the germline V gene (reference sequence). In nucleotides, the CDR3 is TGTGCCAGCAGCCCACGGGAGACAGATACGCAGTATTTT. This encodes CASSPRETDTQYF.

This clonotype appeared a single time. The chain recombines TRBV15 with TRBJ1-2, with TRBD1 matching 10 bases. The CDR3 covers 14 residues. Per germline, CDR1 LNHNV and CDR2 YYDKDF (reference sequence). J lost 6 bases, V lost 3 bases, and 4 bases had no gene match. In DNA form, the CDR3 reads TGTGCCACCAGCAGGAGGGACAGGGGTGATGGCTACACCTTC. This encodes CATSRRDRGDGYTF.

The sample holds a few counts of this clonotype. This chain joins TRBV7-8 and TRBJ2-2; TRBD2 matches 9 bases. The CDR3 contains 17 residues. Per the germline V gene, CDR1 is SGHVS and CDR2 is FQNEAQ. The V and J ends lost 2 bases and 5 bases, in that order; junction bases with no gene match: 9. The CDR3 DNA reads TGTGCCAGCAGCTTAAGAGCGGCGGGAGGGAGTACCGGGGAGCTGTTTTTT. It is translated as CASSLRAAGGSTGELFF.

The V gene is TRBV29-1, the J gene TRBJ2-2; D uncertain. This CDR3 contains 12 residues. CDR1 and CDR2 (germline): SQVTM, ANQGSEA. V lost 2 bases and J lost 6, with 7 bases in between. The CDR3 sequence is CSVEYDAGELFF. The CDR3 DNA follows: TGCAGCGTTGAATACGACGCCGGGGAGCTGTTTTTT.

This clonotype was counted many times. V gene TRBV19 combines with J gene TRBJ2-7; the match to TRBD2 covers 11 bases. Germline V gene sequence: CDR1 LNHDA, CDR2 SQIVND (reference sequence). The length of the CDR3 is 15 residues. V was clipped by 5 bases and J by 6 bases; unmatched bases: 9. The CDR3 here is CASSAASGGPSEQYF. CDR3 nucleotides: TGTGCCAGTAGTGCCGCTAGCGGGGGGCCCTCCGAGCAGTACTTC.